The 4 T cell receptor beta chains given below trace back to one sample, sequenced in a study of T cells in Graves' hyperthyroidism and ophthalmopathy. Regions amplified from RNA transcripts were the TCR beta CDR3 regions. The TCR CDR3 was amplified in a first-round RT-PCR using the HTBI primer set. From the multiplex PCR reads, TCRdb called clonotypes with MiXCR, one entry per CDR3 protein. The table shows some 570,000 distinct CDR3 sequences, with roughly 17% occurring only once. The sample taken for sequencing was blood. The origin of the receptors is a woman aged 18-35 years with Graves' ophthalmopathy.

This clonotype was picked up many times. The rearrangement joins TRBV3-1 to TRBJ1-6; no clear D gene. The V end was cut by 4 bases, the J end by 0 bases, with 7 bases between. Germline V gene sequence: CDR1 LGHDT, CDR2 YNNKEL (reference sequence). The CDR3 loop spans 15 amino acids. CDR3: CASSLSSSYNSPLHF. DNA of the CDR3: TGTGCCAGCAGCCTTAGTAGCTCCTATAATTCACCCCTCCACTTT.

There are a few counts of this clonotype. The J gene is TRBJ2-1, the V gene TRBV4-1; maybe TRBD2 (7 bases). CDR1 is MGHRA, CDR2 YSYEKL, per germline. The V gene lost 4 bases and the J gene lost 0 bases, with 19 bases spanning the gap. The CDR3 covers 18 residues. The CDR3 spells CASSPSEGGGFSYNEQFF. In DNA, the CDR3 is TGCGCCAGCAGCCCCTCCGAGGGGGGGGGCTTCTCCTACAATGAGCAGTTCTTC.

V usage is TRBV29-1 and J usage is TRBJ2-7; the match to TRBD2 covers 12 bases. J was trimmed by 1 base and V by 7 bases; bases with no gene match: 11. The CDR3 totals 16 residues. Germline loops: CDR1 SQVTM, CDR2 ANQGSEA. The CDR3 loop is CSGVGLAGFLSYEQYF. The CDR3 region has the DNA TGCAGCGGGGTAGGACTAGCGGGATTCCTTTCCTACGAGCAGTACTTC.

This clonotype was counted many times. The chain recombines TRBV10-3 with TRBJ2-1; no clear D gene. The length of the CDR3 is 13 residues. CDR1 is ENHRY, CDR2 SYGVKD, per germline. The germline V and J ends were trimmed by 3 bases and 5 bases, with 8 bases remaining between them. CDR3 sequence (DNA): TGTGCCATCAGTGATACAGCCAACAATGAGCAGTTCTTC. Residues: CAISDTANNEQFF.